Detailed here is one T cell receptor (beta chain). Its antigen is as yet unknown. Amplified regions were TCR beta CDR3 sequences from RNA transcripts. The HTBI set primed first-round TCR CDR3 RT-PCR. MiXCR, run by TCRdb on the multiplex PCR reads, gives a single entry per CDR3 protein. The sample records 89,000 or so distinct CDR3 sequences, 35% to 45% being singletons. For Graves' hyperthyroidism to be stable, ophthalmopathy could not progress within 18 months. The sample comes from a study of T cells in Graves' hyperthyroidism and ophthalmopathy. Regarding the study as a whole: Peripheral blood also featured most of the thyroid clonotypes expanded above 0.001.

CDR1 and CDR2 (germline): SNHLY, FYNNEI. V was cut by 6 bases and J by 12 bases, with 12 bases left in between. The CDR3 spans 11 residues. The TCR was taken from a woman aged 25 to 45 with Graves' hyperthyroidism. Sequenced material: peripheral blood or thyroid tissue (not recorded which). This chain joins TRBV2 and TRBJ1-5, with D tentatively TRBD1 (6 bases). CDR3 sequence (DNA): TGTGCCAGCAGCCACGGGGACAACCAGCATTTT. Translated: CASSHGDNQHF.